This T cell receptor (beta chain) was captured by sequencing in a study of T cell responses to AZD1222 COVID-19 vaccine. V gave up 7 bases and J gave up 2 bases, with 21 bases separating them. The CDR3 is made up of 17 amino acids. Germline CDR1 is SEHNR and CDR2 is FQNEAQ (reference sequence). With respect to this clone: As yet, its antigen is unknown.

Some clones are missing from TCRdb's copy, which holds only in-frame ones; the method was immunoSEQ multiplex PCR. The repertoire holds 170,000 or so clones, with 90% as singletons. Overall study results and limits: Reports say nearly half of spike-specific TCRs go after unmutated variant regions. At baseline, seropositivity was found in only a handful of AZD1222 recipients. Clonal diversity may have been underestimated in mostly white British donors.

The receptor was derived from an adult in good health. Here the sequenced sample was peripheral blood, taken on day 0 of AZD1222 vaccination. This chain joins TRBV7-9 and TRBJ1-3; tentatively, D is TRBD1 (5 bases). The CDR3 coding sequence is TGTGCCAGCACCGAGGGGACCGGGTCGCCGGCTGGAAACACCATATATTTT. It yields the protein CASTEGTGSPAGNTIYF.